The clone carrying this TCR beta chain was observed a few times. Antigen unknown. This CDR3 has 13 amino acids. Trimming removed 1 base at V and 8 bases at J, with 11 bases between. CDR1 and CDR2 (germline): MGHDK, SYGVNS. The sample originates from a study of cytomegalovirus exposure and HLA in healthy donors. Use of 60 Vbeta and 13 Jbeta primers characterized the PCR. Original handling: Unique TCR beta chains totaled about 73 million in a later count, with around 12 million of them shared. The assay was immunoSEQ multiplex PCR, and TCRdb's table has in-frame clones only and misses some. The V and J calls and clone size are taken from that table; D and trimming were inferred from the DNA. The sample includes over 100,000 clones, roughly 74% of them seen just once. Study-wide findings and caveats: Some TCR beta chains (164 of them) were listed as cytomegalovirus-associated. In an earlier analysis, about 87% or about 30%: the productive usage of most TCR beta V segments. Sequencing artifact likely explains a cluster of highly shared sequence variants.

The receptor comes from a woman in her thirties in good health and CMV-seronegative. The rearrangement uses TRBV25-1 and TRBJ1-1; D possibly corresponds to TRBD1 (5 bases). Sequenced: PBMCs. The CDR3 loop reads CASSEFTGEEAFF. The CDR3 coding sequence is TGTGCCAGCAGTGAATTTACGGGGGAGGAAGCTTTCTTT. The full variable domain, rest sourced from reference TRBV25-1 and TRBJ1-1, is EADIYQTPRYLVIGTGKKITLECSQTMGHDKMYWYQQDPGMELHLIHYSYGVNSTEKGDLSSESTVSRIRTEHFPLTLESARPSHTSQYLCASSEFTGEEAFFGQGTRLTVV.